This record looks at one T cell receptor (beta chain) sequence and its context. The antigen is not known. One entry per CDR3 protein, called by TCRdb with MiXCR from the reads. The sample holds approximately 990,000 distinct CDR3 sequences, more than 25% seen once. This sample was taken from a study of T cell repertoires in cytomegalovirus infection. This CDR3 spans 14 amino acids. V dropped 1 base and J dropped 5 bases, with 8 bases sitting between them. Germline V gene lookup returns CDR1 MGHDK and CDR2 SYGVNS. The sample in question was cultured CD8+ T cells from PBMCs, obtained from culture after CMV antigen stimulation. This clonotype was obtained from a human donor in good health (CMV status not recorded). Some clones in this sample may be carry-over from other donors' samples. The chain employs TRBV25-1 and TRBJ1-4, with D hard to call. In nucleotides, the CDR3 is TGTGCCAGCAGTGAATTAGGAGGAAATGAAAAACTGTTTTTT. This codes for CASSELGGNEKLFF.